This T cell receptor beta chain stems from a study of T cell responses to AZD1222 COVID-19 vaccine. The table came from immunoSEQ multiplex PCR; TCRdb's copy has only in-frame clones and leaves some out. The sample includes 150,000 to 200,000 clones, about 92% of them seen just once. Trimming removed 9 bases at V and 5 bases at J, with 22 bases between. Germline CDR1 and CDR2: MNHEY and SMNVEV (reference sequence). CDR3 length equals 15 residues. The chain combines TRBV27 with TRBJ2-5; TRBD2 is a possible D gene (7 bases). The source of this sequence is an adult in good health. Sequenced material: peripheral blood, taken on day 0 of AZD1222 vaccination. CDR3 sequence reads: CASSLGGGPWETQYF. The CDR3 DNA follows: TGTGCCAGTTCTCTAGGGGGAGGGCCTTGGGAGACCCAGTACTTC.